These 24 T cell receptor beta chains share one sample of origin, sequenced in a study of cytotoxic CD8 clonotypes in ibrutinib-treated CLL. Method: immunoSEQ multiplex PCR; TCRdb's copy keeps in-frame clones and lacks some. This sample has hundreds of thousands of clones, with approximately 75% found just once. The material was PBMCs, obtained after 12 months of ibrutinib treatment. The receptors come from a human donor with chronic lymphocytic leukemia.

The rearrangement uses TRBV5-4 and TRBJ1-1, with unresolved D. The V end lost 4 bases, the J end lost 11 bases, and 15 bases lay between the germline ends. Germline values: CDR1 SGHNT, CDR2 YYREEE (reference sequence). The CDR3 covers 12 residues. The CDR3 loop reads CASSAVEGSAFF. The CDR3 coding sequence is TGTGCCAGCAGCGCCGTGGAGGGAAGTGCTTTCTTT.

The chain couples TRBV11-2 to TRBJ2-1; 14 bases are shared with TRBD2. Trimming at V came to 6 bases and at J to 9 bases, leaving 1 base not matched to a gene. There are 13 residues in the CDR3. Germline CDR1 reads SGHAT; CDR2 reads FQNNGV. The DNA for the CDR3 is TGTGCCAGCAGGGGACTAGCGGGGGCTGAGCAGTTCTTC. The encoded protein is CASRGLAGAEQFF. Full variable domain (remainder filled in from reference TRBV11-2 and TRBJ2-1): EAGVAQSPRYKIIEKRQSVAFWCNPISGHATLYWYQQILGQGPKLLIQFQNNGVVDDSQLPKDRFSAERLKGVDSTLKIQPAKLEDSAVYLCASRGLAGAEQFFGPGTRLTVL.

This clone was seen a few times. The chain joins TRBV5-1 to TRBJ2-3, with TRBD2 as a possible D gene (7 bases). The CDR3 consists of 15 residues. Germline lookup yields CDR1 SGHRS and CDR2 YFSETQ. V was clipped by 3 bases and J by 4 bases, with 15 bases between them. The CDR3 loop reads CASSSPGGSADTQYF. DNA for the CDR3: TGCGCCAGCAGCTCCCCGGGGGGCTCGGCAGATACGCAGTATTTT. Looking up the rest from reference TRBV5-1 and TRBJ2-3 gives the full variable domain: KAGVTQTPRYLIKTRGQQVTLSCSPISGHRSVSWYQQTPGQGLQFLFEYFSETQRNKGNFPGRFSGRQFSNSRSEMNVSTLELGDSALYLCASSSPGGSADTQYFGPGTRLTVL.

The chain carries TRBV2 and TRBJ2-6; no reliable D call. Germline assignment: CDR1 SNHLY and CDR2 FYNNEI. This CDR3 is built from 13 residues. V was clipped by 8 bases and J by 3 bases, with 8 bases between them. CDR3 bases: TGTGCCAGCGACAACCTTGGGGCCAACGTCCTGACTTTC. This codes for CASDNLGANVLTF.

This clone was seen once. The V and J genes are TRBV2 and TRBJ2-5, with D maybe TRBD2 (5 bases). V shed 1 base and J shed 7 bases, with 10 bases lying between them. Germline V CDR1 and CDR2: SNHLY, FYNNEI. CDR3 length equals 13 residues. The CDR3 protein is CASSEEVRGTQYF. The CDR3 DNA reads as TGTGCCAGCAGTGAAGAGGTCCGGGGGACCCAGTACTTC.

This clone was observed once. The chain is built from TRBV18 and TRBJ2-1, with D perhaps TRBD1 (6 bases). Trimming pared 6 bases from V and 7 bases from J, leaving 13 bases between. The CDR3 spans 13 residues. CDR1 is KGHSH, CDR2 LQKENI, per germline. The CDR3 DNA reads TGTGCCAGCTCGAGGGGAACAGGGAATGAGCAGTTCTTC. The encoded protein is CASSRGTGNEQFF.

The V call is TRBV20-1, the J call TRBJ1-2, with D perhaps TRBD1 (6 bases). CDR3 size: 11 residues. Trimming removed 7 bases from V and 3 bases from J, with 9 bases in between. In germline, CDR1 is DFQATT, CDR2 SNEGSKA (reference sequence). CDR3 sequence reads: CSGTADYGYTF. CDR3 DNA sequence: TGCAGTGGGACAGCGGACTATGGCTACACCTTC.

The chain couples TRBV27 to TRBJ1-6, with D perhaps matching TRBD1 (5 bases). Trimming stripped 4 bases from V and 7 bases from J, with 20 bases between. CDR3 length equals 17 residues. From germline, CDR1 is MNHEY and CDR2 SMNVEV (reference sequence). The CDR3 loop reads CASSSGLKGLANSPLHF. The DNA for the CDR3 is TGTGCCAGCAGTTCGGGTTTGAAGGGGTTGGCCAATTCACCCCTCCACTTT.

This clone was found many times. The chain has TRBV4-2 and TRBJ2-2; 7 nucleotides align to TRBD2. J lost 1 base, V lost 0 bases, and 5 bases had no gene match. CDR1 LGHNA and CDR2 YNFKEQ come from the germline V gene. The CDR3 is made up of 17 amino acids. CDR3 DNA: TGTGCCAGCAGCCAAGATGGTCCGGGAGGGAACACCGGGGAGCTGTTTTTT. Translation gives CASSQDGPGGNTGELFF.

This clone was seen only a few times. The genes are TRBV12-5 and TRBJ1-2; the D gene is possibly TRBD1 (5 bases). V was cut by 2 bases and J by 6 bases, with 10 bases left in between. The V gene's germline CDR1 is LGHNT and CDR2 FRNRAP. CDR3 size: 13 residues. The CDR3 protein is CASGLYPGNGYTF. CDR3 coding DNA: TGTGCTAGTGGTTTGTATCCAGGGAATGGCTACACCTTC.

This chain links TRBV10-1 with TRBJ2-2; no clear D. The CDR3 sequence is 13 residues long. V lost 6 bases and J lost 6, with 11 bases in between. Germline CDR1 and CDR2: WNHNN and SYGVQD (reference sequence). CDR3 sequence reads: CASSPAQAGELFF. The CDR3 region has the DNA TGCGCCAGCAGCCCTGCCCAGGCCGGGGAGCTGTTTTTT.

The rearrangement links TRBV11-3 to TRBJ2-2, with D possibly being TRBD1 (6 bases). Between the trimmed V and J ends, which lost 5 bases and 0 bases, there was a span of 16 bases. CDR3 length: 17 residues. Germline V CDR1 and CDR2: SGHNT, YENEEA. The CDR3 nucleotides are TGTGCCAGCAGCCCCAGGACGGACAGCGCGAACACCGGGGAGCTGTTTTTT. It codes for CASSPRTDSANTGELFF.

The V call is TRBV6-1, the J call TRBJ2-7; D may be TRBD1 or TRBD2 (5 bases each). This CDR3 region has 14 residues. V was cut by 4 bases and J by 3 bases, with 13 bases left in between. In germline, CDR1 is MNHNS, CDR2 SASEGT. The CDR3 here is CASSARDGYYEQYF. The CDR3 DNA is TGTGCCAGCAGTGCCCGGGACGGTTACTACGAGCAGTACTTC.

This clone was detected a few times. V is TRBV9 and J is TRBJ2-1, with 7 bases identical to TRBD2. The J segment lost 0 bases and the V segment lost 4 bases, leaving 7 bases of the junction unmatched. Germline values: CDR1 SGDLS, CDR2 YYNGEE. This CDR3 comprises 16 residues. The CDR3 loop is CASSPRASGSYNEQFF. CDR3 in DNA: TGTGCCAGCAGCCCCCGGGCTAGCGGCTCCTACAATGAGCAGTTCTTC.

The CDR3 nucleotides are TGTGCCAGCAGCTTATGGGTAGGGACTGGGGCCAACGTCCTGACTTTC. Amino acids: CASSLWVGTGANVLTF. The genes are TRBV7-9 and TRBJ2-6; D not certain. Trimming removed 2 bases at V and 2 bases at J, with 10 bases between. This CDR3 region has 16 residues. In germline, CDR1 is SEHNR, CDR2 FQNEAQ (reference sequence).

A single count supports this clone. This chain connects TRBV2 to TRBJ1-2; 7 bases agree with TRBD1. The V segment lost 4 bases and the J segment 4 bases; nucleotides outside the gene matches: 3. Germline-derived CDR1 and CDR2 are SNHLY and FYNNEI. The CDR3 has 13 amino acids. The CDR3 protein is CASSADRAYGYTF. The CDR3 DNA reads TGTGCCAGCAGTGCAGACAGGGCCTATGGCTACACCTTC.

This chain uses TRBV2 with TRBJ2-3; D is undetermined. The CDR3 consists of 14 residues. Trimming shortened V by 6 bases and J by 1 base, and 11 bases separated the two germline ends. Germline V lookup: CDR1 SNHLY, CDR2 FYNNEI. The chain's CDR3 is CASSPERGTDTQYF. As DNA, the CDR3 is TGTGCCAGCAGCCCCGAAAGAGGCACAGATACGCAGTATTTT.

CDR3 bases: TGTGCCAGCAGACACTACCAGGGGGGGGCCTACGAGCAGTACTTC. This sequence encodes CASRHYQGGAYEQYF. This chain links TRBV6-5 with TRBJ2-7; D tentatively fits TRBD1 or TRBD2 (7 bases each). Trimming took 6 bases from V and 2 from J, leaving 17 bases between them. CDR3 length: 15 amino acids. The germline V gene has CDR1 MNHEY and CDR2 SVGAGI.

CDR3 DNA: TGTGCCAGTTTGGGGGCTCCCTACAATGAGCAGTTCTTC. Encoded protein: CASLGAPYNEQFF. V is TRBV19 and J is TRBJ2-1; D possibly corresponds to TRBD1 (6 bases). From germline, CDR1 is LNHDA and CDR2 SQIVND (reference sequence). The CDR3 runs 13 residues. The V and J ends lost 8 bases and 2 bases respectively, with 10 bases between them.

This clone was recorded many times. The chain carries TRBV7-9 and TRBJ2-5; TRBD1 matches at 7 bases. Germline CDR1 reads SEHNR; CDR2 reads FQNEAQ (reference sequence). The CDR3 consists of 13 residues. V shed 5 bases and J 4 bases; nucleotides not matched to a gene: 4. The CDR3 DNA reads as TGTGCCAGCAGCCAACGGGACAGAGAGACCCAGTACTTC. Encoded protein: CASSQRDRETQYF.

CDR3 protein: CASRPTGVGDTQYF. In nucleotides, the CDR3 is TGTGCCAGCAGGCCCACAGGGGTTGGAGATACGCAGTATTTT. This chain connects TRBV5-6 to TRBJ2-3; 7 bases align to TRBD1. Trimming cost V 5 bases and J 5 bases; bases outside gene matches: 8. Germline loops: CDR1 SGHDT, CDR2 YYEEEE. The CDR3 length is 14 residues. The variable domain in full, completed from reference TRBV5-6 and TRBJ2-3, reads DAGVTQSPTHLIKTRGQQVTLRCSPKSGHDTVSWYQQALGQGPQFIFQYYEEEERQRGNFPDRFSGHQFPNYSSELNVNALLLGDSALYLCASRPTGVGDTQYFGPGTRLTVL.

V gene TRBV6-1 combines with J gene TRBJ1-2; tentatively, D is TRBD1 (5 bases). Trimming removed 3 bases from V and 8 bases from J, with 13 bases in between. CDR1 is MNHNS and CDR2 is SASEGT in the germline V gene. The length of the CDR3 is 13 residues. The CDR3 coding sequence is TGTGCCAGCAGTGACCCGGGACTGGGGGGCTACACCTTC. Translated: CASSDPGLGGYTF.

V and J are TRBV19 and TRBJ2-2; TRBD1 agrees at 10 bases. CDR3 length equals 17 residues. After removal of 3 bases from V and 1 base from J, the junction contained 5 bases not matched to a gene. CDR1 and CDR2 from the germline V gene are LNHDA and SQIVND (reference sequence). For the CDR3, the DNA is TGTGCCAGTAGTATGCCCGGACAGGGGGGGAACACCGGGGAGCTGTTTTTT. Protein product: CASSMPGQGGNTGELFF.

On this clone itself: Compared with germline, one end of the junction differs, possibly owing to a read error. The J gene is TRBJ2-1, the V gene TRBV28, with D tentatively TRBD2 (6 bases). Germline-derived CDR1 and CDR2 are MDHEN and SYDVKM. The CDR3 runs to 13 residues. The CDR3 sequence: CASSLGGYDEQFF. In nucleotides, the CDR3 is TGTGCCAGCAGTTTGGGAGGCTACGATGAGCAGTTCTTC. The full variable domain, its missing parts supplied by reference TRBV28 and TRBJ2-1, is DVKVTQSSRYLVKRTGEKVFLECVQDMDHENMFWYRQDPGLGLRLIYFSYDVKMKEKGDIPEGYSVSREKKERFSLILESASTNQTSMYLCASSLGGYDEQFFGPGTRLTVL.